Below are 28 T cell receptor beta chains sequenced from a single sample in a study of cytomegalovirus exposure and HLA in healthy donors. 13 Jbeta primers and 60 Vbeta primers were used for the PCR. TCRdb's table, derived via immunoSEQ multiplex PCR, lists solely in-frame clones and lacks some. The sample shows about 82,000 clones, around 73% of them seen only once. The sample taken for sequencing was PBMCs. These receptor sequences come from a man aged 45-60 years in good health and CMV-seronegative.

The chain recombines TRBV2 with TRBJ2-2, with a possible D match to TRBD2 (7 bases). The CDR3 covers 14 residues. Germline-derived CDR1 and CDR2 are SNHLY and FYNNEI. Trimming took 11 bases from V and 0 from J, leaving 13 bases between them. CDR3 loop: CAGGGLANTGELFF. The CDR3 DNA reads as TGTGCCGGGGGGGGGCTAGCGAACACCGGGGAGCTGTTTTTT. The whole variable domain, filled in from reference TRBV2 and TRBJ2-2, reads EPEVTQTPSHQVTQMGQEVILRCVPISNHLYFYWYRQILGQKVEFLVSFYNNEISEKSEIFDDQFSVERPDGSNFTLKIRSTKLEDSAMYFCAGGGLANTGELFFGEGSRLTVL.

The chain couples TRBV6-5 to TRBJ1-1; 7 nucleotides agree with TRBD1. The CDR3 is 14 residues long. J lost 2 bases, V lost 6 bases, and 6 bases had no gene match. The V gene's germline CDR1 is MNHEY and CDR2 SVGAGI. Here the CDR3 DNA reads TGTGCCAGCAGGGGGGACAGTCGAAACACTGAAGCTTTCTTT. As protein: CASRGDSRNTEAFF.

V gene TRBV11-2 combines with J gene TRBJ2-7; TRBD1 agrees at 7 bases. The germline V gene encodes CDR1 SGHAT and CDR2 FQNNGV. The CDR3 covers 15 residues. Germline trimming cut 4 bases from V and 7 bases from J; bases unmatched to any gene: 13. DNA for the CDR3: TGTGCCAGCAGCTCACAGGGGCTCAGTTTAAGTGAGCAGTACTTC. Amino acid sequence: CASSSQGLSLSEQYF.

This rearrangement joins TRBV11-2 to TRBJ2-1; 11 bases line up with TRBD2. V dropped 5 bases and J dropped 8; count of bases not matched to a gene: 8. This CDR3 comprises 15 residues. The germline gives CDR1 SGHAT, CDR2 FQNNGV. This chain's CDR3 is CASSLLAGGPDEQFF. The CDR3 DNA is TGTGCCAGCAGCCTGTTAGCGGGGGGGCCCGATGAGCAGTTCTTC.

The V gene is TRBV6-5, the J gene TRBJ2-3; 9 bases fit TRBD2. The CDR3 totals 16 residues. The junction had 13 bases not matched to a gene; V was cut back by 2 bases and J by 10 bases. The germline V gene has CDR1 MNHEY and CDR2 SVGAGI. CDR3 amino acids: CASSYLAVAGEGAQYF. In nucleotides, the CDR3 is TGTGCCAGCAGTTACCTGGCGGTAGCGGGGGAGGGAGCGCAGTATTTT.

The CDR3 DNA follows: TGTGCCAGCAGCTTAGGACAGGGGAATTCACCCCTCCACTTT. Translation: CASSLGQGNSPLHF. The rearrangement joins TRBV13 to TRBJ1-6; 7 nucleotides line up with TRBD1. CDR1 and CDR2 from the germline V gene are PRHDT and FYEKMQ (reference sequence). The ends lost 0 bases at V and 7 bases at J; junction bases unmatched: 0. This CDR3 comprises 14 residues.

The chain has TRBV4-2 and TRBJ2-7; D not resolved. The CDR3 is made up of 13 amino acids. The V gene's germline CDR1 is LGHNA and CDR2 YNFKEQ. Trimming stripped 6 bases from V and 2 bases from J, with 11 bases between. The CDR3 DNA reads as TGTGCCAGCAGTCCCCCAGCGCCCTACGAGCAGTACTTC. Translated: CASSPPAPYEQYF.

The chain is built from TRBV2 and TRBJ1-1, with D unclear. The germline V gene has CDR1 SNHLY and CDR2 FYNNEI. V was pared by 3 bases and J by 10 bases, with 9 bases between. This CDR3 contains 11 residues. The CDR3 protein is CASSEGRLAFF. In DNA form, the CDR3 reads TGTGCCAGCAGTGAGGGGAGGCTAGCTTTCTTT.

This clone has just a few counts. The junction shows a germline mismatch at one end, possibly a read error. The rearrangement uses TRBV7-9 and TRBJ2-5; unclear D gene. The CDR3 runs 12 residues. CDR1 and CDR2 from the germline V gene are SEHNR and FQNEAQ (reference sequence). For the CDR3, the DNA is TGTTCCAGCAGCTTCTCCCAAGAGACCCAGTACTTC. It yields the protein CSSSFSQETQYF.

This chain links TRBV19 with TRBJ1-3; 7 nucleotides align to TRBD1. V dropped 7 bases and J dropped 0; count of bases not matched to a gene: 6. CDR1 and CDR2 (germline): LNHDA, SQIVND (reference sequence). The CDR3 has 15 residues. The CDR3 nucleotides read TGTGCCAGTACCCCGGGACAGAACTCTGGAAACACCATATATTTT. Protein sequence: CASTPGQNSGNTIYF. The variable domain in full, with the rest retrieved from reference TRBV19 and TRBJ1-3, is DGGITQSPKYLFRKEGQNVTLSCEQNLNHDAMYWYRQDPGQGLRLIYYSQIVNDFQKGDIAEGYSVSREKKESFPLTVTSAQKNPTAFYLCASTPGQNSGNTIYFGEGSWLTVV.

The chain combines TRBV6-5 with TRBJ2-7; 8 nucleotides line up with TRBD1. The junction had 11 bases not matched to a gene; V was cut back by 0 bases and J by 7 bases. Germline loops: CDR1 MNHEY, CDR2 SVGAGI. The CDR3 sequence is 16 residues long. For the CDR3, the DNA is TGTGCCAGCAGTTACTCGAAACAGGGGGGTACGGGAGAGCAGTACTTC. Translated: CASSYSKQGGTGEQYF.

This clone was recorded a few times. The CDR3 DNA follows: TGTGCCAGCAGCCCCGACAGATACATGAACACTGAAGCTTTCTTT. Translating it yields CASSPDRYMNTEAFF. The V call is TRBV7-9, the J call TRBJ1-1, with D possibly TRBD1 on 5 matching bases. CDR3 size: 15 residues. Germline V CDR1 and CDR2: SEHNR, FQNEAQ (reference sequence). The V end lost 5 bases, the J end lost 0 bases, and 13 bases lay between the germline ends.

The chain is built from TRBV4-3 and TRBJ1-2; tentative D call: TRBD1 (5 bases). Trimming stripped 3 bases from V and 4 bases from J, with 12 bases between. CDR1 is LGHNA, CDR2 YSLEER, per germline. The CDR3 is 14 amino acids. Here the CDR3 reads CASSQARAGYGYTF. The DNA of the CDR3 is TGCGCCAGCAGCCAGGCCAGGGCTGGCTATGGCTACACCTTC.

The chain has TRBV7-9 and TRBJ1-5, with 7 bases identical to TRBD1. This CDR3 contains 19 residues. The V and J ends lost 0 bases and 3 bases, in that order; junction bases with no gene match: 14. Germline CDR1 and CDR2: SEHNR and FQNEAQ (reference sequence). The CDR3 spells CASSLATLRQGYLNQPQHF. CDR3 nucleotides: TGTGCCAGCAGCTTAGCCACATTACGACAGGGTTACCTCAATCAGCCCCAGCATTTT.

This chain uses TRBV19 with TRBJ1-5; the D gene is possibly TRBD1 (6 bases). Germline V gene data show CDR1 as LNHDA and CDR2 as SQIVND (reference sequence). With 3 bases removed from V and 1 base from J, the gap between germline ends came to 16 bases. CDR3 length: 17 amino acids. In DNA, the CDR3 is TGTGCCAGTAGTATCGCCAGGGGCGGAGAAAGCAATCAGCCCCAGCATTTT. Protein product: CASSIARGGESNQPQHF. Based on the CDR3 plus reference TRBV19 and TRBJ1-5, the full variable domain is DGGITQSPKYLFRKEGQNVTLSCEQNLNHDAMYWYRQDPGQGLRLIYYSQIVNDFQKGDIAEGYSVSREKKESFPLTVTSAQKNPTAFYLCASSIARGGESNQPQHFGDGTRLSIL.

Only one count was recorded for this clone. This sequence joins TRBV6-1 and TRBJ2-5; 7 bases align to TRBD1. CDR3 length: 14 amino acids. From germline, CDR1 is MNHNS and CDR2 SASEGT. V dropped 3 bases and J dropped 5; count of bases not matched to a gene: 6. CDR3 nucleotides: TGTGCCAGCAGTGATAAGGGGGCCCAGGAGACCCAGTACTTC. Translated, it gives CASSDKGAQETQYF.

The chain combines TRBV6-5 with TRBJ2-7, with TRBD2 matching 8 bases. The CDR3 contains 14 residues. The germline gives CDR1 MNHEY, CDR2 SVGAGI. V was clipped by 3 bases and J by 4 bases; unmatched bases: 5. CDR3 sequence: CASSYTRGGYEQYF. CDR3 nucleotides: TGTGCCAGCAGTTATACCCGGGGGGGTTACGAGCAGTACTTC.

The V call is TRBV7-8, the J call TRBJ2-3; 11 positions match TRBD2. The CDR3 consists of 17 residues. The J segment lost 4 bases and the V segment lost 2 bases, leaving 8 bases of the junction unmatched. Germline values: CDR1 SGHVS, CDR2 FQNEAQ. The CDR3 DNA sequence: TGTGCCAGCAGCTTACCCGCTAGCGGGGGGCCGTCAGATACGCAGTATTTT. Its protein product is CASSLPASGGPSDTQYF.

The chain combines TRBV5-1 with TRBJ1-1, with D uncertain. Trimming left V 0 bases short and J 3 bases short, with 12 bases between. Germline V gene sequence: CDR1 SGHRS, CDR2 YFSETQ. This CDR3 has 15 amino acids. As DNA, the CDR3 is TGCGCCAGCAGCTTGGCCGCTCGTGAGGACACTGAAGCTTTCTTT. It specifies CASSLAAREDTEAFF.

The rearrangement uses TRBV6-1 and TRBJ2-3; D is perhaps TRBD2 (6 bases). The CDR3 is 15 amino acids. In germline, CDR1 is MNHNS, CDR2 SASEGT. V lost 6 bases and J 0 bases, leaving 13 bases between the germline ends. The CDR3 coding sequence is TGTGCCAGCAGGGGAGGTTGGGCTAGCACAGATACGCAGTATTTT. As protein: CASRGGWASTDTQYF.

The rearrangement links TRBV19 to TRBJ2-2, with D tentatively TRBD2 (5 bases). The CDR3 has 15 amino acids. V gave up 6 bases and J gave up 3 bases, with 14 bases separating them. Germline assignment: CDR1 LNHDA and CDR2 SQIVND (reference sequence). For the CDR3, the DNA is TGTGCCAGTAGCCGAGGACTCCCCTACACCGGGGAGCTGTTTTTT. It codes for CASSRGLPYTGELFF.

V is TRBV7-2 and J is TRBJ1-5; 8 bases are shared with TRBD1. Germline loops: CDR1 SGHTA, CDR2 FQGNSA. CDR3 size: 14 residues. V trimming: 7 bases; J trimming: 2 bases; junction bases outside the gene matches: 4. The CDR3: CASNRGTGNQPQHF. CDR3 sequence (DNA): TGTGCCAGCAACAGGGGGACGGGCAATCAGCCCCAGCATTTT. The variable domain in full, completed from reference TRBV7-2 and TRBJ1-5, reads GAGVSQSPSNKVTEKGKDVELRCDPISGHTALYWYRQSLGQGLEFLIYFQGNSAPDKSGLPSDRFSAERTGGSVSTLTIQRTQQEDSAVYLCASNRGTGNQPQHFGDGTRLSIL.

This clone was picked up a small number of times. This chain joins TRBV7-2 and TRBJ2-1; the D gene is possibly TRBD1 (5 bases). Looked up from germline, CDR1 is SGHTA and CDR2 is FQGNSA. The CDR3 loop spans 14 amino acids. V was shortened by 2 bases and J by 5 bases, with 10 bases between the two germline ends. CDR3 DNA sequence: TGTGCCAGCAGCTTACTGGGGCAACACAATGAGCAGTTCTTC. Residues: CASSLLGQHNEQFF.

This clone was seen more than once but under ten times. This rearrangement joins TRBV7-9 to TRBJ1-3, with D uncertain. Trimming took off 5 bases at V and 6 bases at J, with 11 bases between the two ends. The germline V gene encodes CDR1 SEHNR and CDR2 FQNEAQ (reference sequence). The CDR3 covers 13 residues. CDR3 DNA: TGTGCCAGCAGCCCGGGGAGCTCAAACACCATATATTTT. As protein: CASSPGSSNTIYF.

This clone was seen more than once but under ten times. The same CDR3 can be traced to other DNA sequences in this sample. The chain has TRBV18 and TRBJ1-1; D perhaps matches TRBD1 (5 bases). The germline V gene encodes CDR1 KGHSH and CDR2 LQKENI. The V gene lost 3 bases and the J gene lost 2 bases, with 7 bases spanning the gap. The CDR3 length is 13 residues. The DNA for the CDR3 is TGTGCCAGCTCACCTCAGGGTAACACTGAAGCTTTCTTT. Translating it yields CASSPQGNTEAFF.

The sample holds one count of this clone. The chain carries TRBV11-3 and TRBJ2-7; perhaps TRBD1 as D (6 bases). The CDR3 consists of 13 residues. Deletions cut 5 bases from V and 4 bases from J, with 12 bases between. The germline CDR1 and CDR2 sequences are SGHNT and YENEEA. The DNA for the CDR3 is TGTGCCAGCAGCAGCGACACAGGGTACGAGCAGTACTTC. Protein: CASSSDTGYEQYF.

This clone has just a few counts. The chain uses TRBV14 and TRBJ1-1; no clear D. The germline V gene has CDR1 SGHDN and CDR2 FVKESK. The CDR3 runs 14 residues. V lost 4 bases, J lost 8 bases, and 17 bases lay in between. In DNA form, the CDR3 reads TGTGCCAGCAGCCCACGAAGAGGTCCAAAAGAAGCTTTCTTT. Protein: CASSPRRGPKEAFF.

The chain couples TRBV6-5 to TRBJ2-3, with TRBD2 as a possible D gene (6 bases). The CDR3 is 16 residues long. V was trimmed by 4 bases and J by 5 bases, leaving 19 bases between them. The V gene's germline CDR1 is MNHEY and CDR2 SVGAGI. CDR3 DNA sequence: TGTGCCAGCAGTTCGAACTTCTTGCGGGGTGGAGATACGCAGTATTTT. Protein: CASSSNFLRGGDTQYF.